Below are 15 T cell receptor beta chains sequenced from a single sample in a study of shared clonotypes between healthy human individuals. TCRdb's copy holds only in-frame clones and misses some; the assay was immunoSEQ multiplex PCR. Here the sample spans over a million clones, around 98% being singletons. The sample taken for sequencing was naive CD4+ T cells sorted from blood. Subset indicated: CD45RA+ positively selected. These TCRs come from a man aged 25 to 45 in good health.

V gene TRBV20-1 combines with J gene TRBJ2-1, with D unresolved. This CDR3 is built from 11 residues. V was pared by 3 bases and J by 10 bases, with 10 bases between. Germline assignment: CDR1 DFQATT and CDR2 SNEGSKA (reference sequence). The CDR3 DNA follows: TGCAGTGCTAGCGGCTTTGAGGAGCAGTTCTTC. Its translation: CSASGFEEQFF.

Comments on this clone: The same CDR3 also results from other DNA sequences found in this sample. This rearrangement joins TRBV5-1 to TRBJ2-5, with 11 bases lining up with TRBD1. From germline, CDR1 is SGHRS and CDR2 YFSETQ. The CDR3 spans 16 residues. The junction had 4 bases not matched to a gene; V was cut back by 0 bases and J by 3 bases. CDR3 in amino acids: CASSLGPGQGEETQYF. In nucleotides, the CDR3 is TGCGCCAGCAGCTTGGGACCGGGACAGGGGGAAGAGACCCAGTACTTC.

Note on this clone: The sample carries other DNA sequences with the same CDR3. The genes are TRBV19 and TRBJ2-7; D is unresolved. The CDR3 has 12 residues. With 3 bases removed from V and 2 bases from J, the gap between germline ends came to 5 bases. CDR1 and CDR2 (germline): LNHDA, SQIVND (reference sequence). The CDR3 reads CASSIGPYEQYF. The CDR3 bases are TGTGCCAGTAGTATCGGGCCCTACGAGCAGTACTTC.

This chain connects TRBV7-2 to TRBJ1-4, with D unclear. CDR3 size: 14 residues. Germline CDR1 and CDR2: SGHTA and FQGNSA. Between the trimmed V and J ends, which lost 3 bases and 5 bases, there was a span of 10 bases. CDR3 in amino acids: CASSFQTVNEKLFF. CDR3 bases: TGTGCCAGCAGCTTCCAAACGGTCAATGAAAAACTGTTTTTT.

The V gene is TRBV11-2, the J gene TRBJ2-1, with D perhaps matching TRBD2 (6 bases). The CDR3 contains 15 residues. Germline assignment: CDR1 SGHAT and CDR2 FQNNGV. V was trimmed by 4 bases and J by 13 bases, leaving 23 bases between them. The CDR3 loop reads CASSSLEMFAGTQFF. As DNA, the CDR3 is TGTGCCAGCAGCTCGCTAGAGATGTTCGCGGGGACTCAGTTCTTC.

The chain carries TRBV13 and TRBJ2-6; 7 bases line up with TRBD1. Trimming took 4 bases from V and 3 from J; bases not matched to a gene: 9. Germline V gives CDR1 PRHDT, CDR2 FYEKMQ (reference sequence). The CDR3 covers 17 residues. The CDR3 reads CASSSRQGYSGANVLTF. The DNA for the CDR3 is TGTGCCAGCAGCTCGCGACAGGGCTATAGTGGGGCCAACGTCCTGACTTTC.

The CDR3 DNA sequence: TGTGCCAGTACCTTCACAGGGGCCTATGGCTACACCTTC. Its translation: CASTFTGAYGYTF. The J gene is TRBJ1-2, the V gene TRBV19; 7 bases match TRBD1. Per the germline V gene, CDR1 is LNHDA and CDR2 is SQIVND (reference sequence). Losses at the gene ends were 7 bases for V and 4 bases for J; bases not matched to a gene: 6. The CDR3 has 13 amino acids.

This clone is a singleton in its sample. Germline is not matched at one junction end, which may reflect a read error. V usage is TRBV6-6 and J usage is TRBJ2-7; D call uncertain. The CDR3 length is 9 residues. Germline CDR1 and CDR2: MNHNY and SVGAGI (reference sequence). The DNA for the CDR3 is TGTGCCAGCGGTTACGAGCAGTACTTC. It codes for CASGYEQYF.

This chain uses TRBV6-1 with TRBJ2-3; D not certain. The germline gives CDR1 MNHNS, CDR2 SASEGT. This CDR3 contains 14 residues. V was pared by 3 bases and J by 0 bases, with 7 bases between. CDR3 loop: CASSDQPSTDTQYF. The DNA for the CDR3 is TGTGCCAGCAGTGATCAGCCTAGCACAGATACGCAGTATTTT.

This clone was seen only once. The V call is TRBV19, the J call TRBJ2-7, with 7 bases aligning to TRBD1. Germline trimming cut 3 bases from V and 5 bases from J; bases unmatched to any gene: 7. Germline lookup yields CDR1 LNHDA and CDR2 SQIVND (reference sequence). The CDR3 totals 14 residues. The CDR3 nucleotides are TGTGCCAGTAGTATTGACAGGGTTACCAACGAGCAGTACTTC. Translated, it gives CASSIDRVTNEQYF.

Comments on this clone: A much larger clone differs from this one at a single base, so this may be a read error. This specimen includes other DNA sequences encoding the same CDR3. The chain's CDR3 is CASSISTDTQYF. CDR3 nucleotide sequence: TGCGCCAGCAGCATTAGCACAGATACGCAGTATTTT. The rearrangement uses TRBV5-1 and TRBJ2-3; D is unresolved. Germline loops: CDR1 SGHRS, CDR2 YFSETQ. This CDR3 comprises 12 residues. The V end was cut by 4 bases, the J end by 0 bases, with 3 bases between.

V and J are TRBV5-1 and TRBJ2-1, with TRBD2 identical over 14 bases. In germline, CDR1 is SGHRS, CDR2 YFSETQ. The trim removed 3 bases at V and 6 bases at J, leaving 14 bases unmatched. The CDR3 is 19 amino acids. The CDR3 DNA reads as TGCGCCAGCAGCTCCAGAGGGACTAGCGGGAGTCTAGTAGTCAATGAGCAGTTCTTC. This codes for CASSSRGTSGSLVVNEQFF.

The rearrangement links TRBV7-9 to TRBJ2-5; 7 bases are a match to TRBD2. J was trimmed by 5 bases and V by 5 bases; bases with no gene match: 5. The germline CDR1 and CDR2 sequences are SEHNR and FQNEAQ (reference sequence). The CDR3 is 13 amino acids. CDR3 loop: CASSPTSAETQYF. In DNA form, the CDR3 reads TGTGCCAGCAGCCCAACTAGCGCCGAGACCCAGTACTTC. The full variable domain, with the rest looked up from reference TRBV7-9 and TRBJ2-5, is DTGVSQNPRHKITKRGQNVTFRCDPISEHNRLYWYRQTLGQGPEFLTYFQNEAQLEKSRLLSDRFSAERPKGSFSTLEIQRTEQGDSAMYLCASSPTSAETQYFGPGTRLLVL.

The CDR3 region is CASSQLQGYEQYF. The CDR3 nucleotides are TGTGCCAGCAGCCAGCTACAGGGCTACGAGCAGTACTTC. This chain connects TRBV14 to TRBJ2-7, with D maybe TRBD1 (6 bases). Germline V gives CDR1 SGHDN, CDR2 FVKESK. This CDR3 contains 13 residues. V was pared by 3 bases and J by 3 bases, with 9 bases between. The variable domain in full, completed from reference TRBV14 and TRBJ2-7, reads EAGVTQFPSHSVIEKGQTVTLRCDPISGHDNLYWYRRVMGKEIKFLLHFVKESKQDESGMPNNRFLAERTGGTYSTLKVQPAELEDSGVYFCASSQLQGYEQYFGPGTRLTVT.

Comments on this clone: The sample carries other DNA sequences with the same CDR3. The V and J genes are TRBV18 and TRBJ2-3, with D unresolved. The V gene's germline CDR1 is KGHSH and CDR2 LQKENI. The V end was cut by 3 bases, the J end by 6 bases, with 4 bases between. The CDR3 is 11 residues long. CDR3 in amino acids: CASSPTDTQYF. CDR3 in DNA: TGTGCCAGCTCACCTACTGATACGCAGTATTTT.